The clone carrying this T cell receptor (beta chain) was recorded at least ten times. Its antigen is still unknown. The data originate from a study of Graves' ophthalmopathy and Graves' hyperthyroidism. The study's findings and limits: Most expanded thyroid clonotypes above 0.001 frequency also appeared in blood.

TCR beta CDR3 amplification used RNA transcripts. HTBI primers served in a first-round RT-PCR, which a second-round multiplex PCR followed. One entry per CDR3 protein, called by TCRdb with MiXCR from the multiplex PCR reads. The sample records about 480,000 distinct CDR3 sequences, 13% to 15% being singletons. Other autoimmune diseases, uncontrolled infections, pregnancy or lactation ruled patients out of participation. Germline assignment: CDR1 LGHNA and CDR2 YNFKEQ. The CDR3 loop spans 14 amino acids. The germline V and J ends were trimmed by 2 bases and 3 bases, with 10 bases remaining between them.

This TCR came from a woman aged 30 to 39 with Graves' ophthalmopathy. The V call is TRBV4-2, the J call TRBJ1-2; a weak D match, TRBD1 (6 bases). The sequenced sample consisted of blood. CDR3 nucleotides: TGTGCCAGCAGCCAACAGGGGTCGGACTATGGCTACACCTTC. Translated: CASSQQGSDYGYTF.